This T cell receptor (beta chain) emerged from a study of OX40 agonist ivuxolimab in advanced cancers. Findings of the study overall: On average, CD8+ T cells showed a greater number of expanded clones than CD4+. Some nonresponders also had low normalized T-cell clonal expansion.

Sequencing was performed with immunoSEQ multiplex PCR; in TCRdb, only in-frame clones are kept and a portion is missing. The data hold approximately 77,000 clones, with around four fifths observed a single time. Trimming left V 5 bases short and J 2 bases short, with 12 bases between. The germline V gene has CDR1 MNHNY and CDR2 SVGAGI (reference sequence). The CDR3 is 14 residues long. On this clone: Its specificity is unknown.

Sampling of blood occurred at baseline, cycle 4 day 1, and cycle 7 day 1. The rearrangement links TRBV6-6 to TRBJ2-5; tentative D call: TRBD2 (6 bases). Sequenced here: CD4+ or CD8+ T cells sorted from blood, sampled in a trial of the OX40 agonist ivuxolimab. This receptor was obtained from an adult with an advanced solid tumor such as melanoma, head and neck, liver or kidney cancer. CDR3 loop: CASSRLEVQETQYF. In nucleotides, the CDR3 is TGTGCCAGCAGTAGACTAGAAGTTCAAGAGACCCAGTACTTC.